This T cell receptor (beta chain) was obtained from a study of T cells in Graves' hyperthyroidism and ophthalmopathy. Study conclusions and caveats: Median prediction lead before ophthalmopathy onset was around 7 months with the model. Most thyroid clonotypes with frequency above 0.001 were detected in blood.

CDR3 length: 16 amino acids. Germline lookup yields CDR1 MDHEN and CDR2 SYDVKM. V lost 6 bases and J 0 bases, leaving 18 bases between the germline ends. Remarks on this clonotype: The antigen is unknown.

In the ophthalmopathy cohort, Clinical Activity Score was at least 3, NOSPECS grade at least 4, and duration under 3 months. Amplification targeted TCR beta CDR3 regions from RNA transcripts. A set of HTBI primers served as the primers for a first-round RT-PCR of the TCR CDR3. TCRdb redid the calling of the multiplex PCR reads with MiXCR, one entry per CDR3 protein. The profile covers roughly 500,000 distinct CDR3 sequences, with about 16% appearing a single time and approximately 32% taken by the ten largest. Sequenced sample: blood. The V gene is TRBV28, the J gene TRBJ2-7; either TRBD1 or TRBD2 may supply D (5 bases each). This sequence originates from a woman aged 25 to 39 with Graves' ophthalmopathy. The DNA of the CDR3 is TGTGCCAGCAGCCCCCACCCATGGGACCCCTCCTACGAGCAGTACTTC. Translated: CASSPHPWDPSYEQYF.